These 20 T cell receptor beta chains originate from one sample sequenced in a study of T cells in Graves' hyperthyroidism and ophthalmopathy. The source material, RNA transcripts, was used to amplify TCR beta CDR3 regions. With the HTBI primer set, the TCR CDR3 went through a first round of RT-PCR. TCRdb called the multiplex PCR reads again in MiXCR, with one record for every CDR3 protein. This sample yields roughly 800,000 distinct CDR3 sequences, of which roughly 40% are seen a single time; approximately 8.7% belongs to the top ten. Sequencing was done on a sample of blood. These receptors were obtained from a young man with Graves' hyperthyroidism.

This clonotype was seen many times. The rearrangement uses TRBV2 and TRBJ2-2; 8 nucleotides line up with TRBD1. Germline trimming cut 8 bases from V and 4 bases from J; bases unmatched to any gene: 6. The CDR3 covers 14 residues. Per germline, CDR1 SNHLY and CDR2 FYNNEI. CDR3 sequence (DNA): TGTGCCAGCCGGGACAGGTCCTTCACCGGGGAGCTGTTTTTT. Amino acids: CASRDRSFTGELFF.

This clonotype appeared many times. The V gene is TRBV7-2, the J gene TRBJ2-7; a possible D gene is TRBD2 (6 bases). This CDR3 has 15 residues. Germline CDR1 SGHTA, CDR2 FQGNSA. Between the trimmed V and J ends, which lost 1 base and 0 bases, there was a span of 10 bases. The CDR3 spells CASSLDRDFSYEQYF. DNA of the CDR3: TGTGCCAGCAGCTTAGACCGGGACTTCTCCTACGAGCAGTACTTC.

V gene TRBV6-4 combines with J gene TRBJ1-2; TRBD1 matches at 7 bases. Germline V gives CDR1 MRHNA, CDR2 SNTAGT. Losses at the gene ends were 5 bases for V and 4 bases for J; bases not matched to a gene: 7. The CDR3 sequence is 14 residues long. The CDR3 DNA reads TGTGCCAGCAGTACGGACAGGTATTCCTATGGCTACACCTTC. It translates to CASSTDRYSYGYTF.

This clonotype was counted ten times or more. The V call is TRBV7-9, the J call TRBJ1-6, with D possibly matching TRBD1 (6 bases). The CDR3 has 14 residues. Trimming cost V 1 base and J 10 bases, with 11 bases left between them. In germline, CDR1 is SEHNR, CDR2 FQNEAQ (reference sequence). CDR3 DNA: TGTGCCAGCAGCTTAGTGGGGGACAAATCACCCCTCCACTTT. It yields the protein CASSLVGDKSPLHF.

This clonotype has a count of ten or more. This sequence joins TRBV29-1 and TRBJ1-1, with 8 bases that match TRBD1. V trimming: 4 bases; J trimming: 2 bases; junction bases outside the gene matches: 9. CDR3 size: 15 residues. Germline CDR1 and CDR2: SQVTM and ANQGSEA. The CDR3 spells CSVGGTGHSNTEAFF. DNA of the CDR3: TGCAGCGTTGGTGGGACAGGTCACTCAAACACTGAAGCTTTCTTT.

CDR3 loop: CASSLGSQGDTEAFF. CDR3 DNA: TGTGCCAGCAGCTTAGGATCTCAGGGTGACACTGAAGCTTTCTTT. The chain links TRBV7-8 to TRBJ1-1; D is possibly TRBD1 (5 bases). Trimming removed 1 base at V and 3 bases at J, with 12 bases between. The CDR3 is 15 amino acids. Germline V gene data show CDR1 as SGHVS and CDR2 as FQNEAQ.

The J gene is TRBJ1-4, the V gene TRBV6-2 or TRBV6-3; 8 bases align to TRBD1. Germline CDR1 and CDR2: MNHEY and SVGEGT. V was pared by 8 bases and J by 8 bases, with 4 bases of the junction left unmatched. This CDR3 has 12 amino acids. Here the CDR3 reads CASAGGSEKLFF. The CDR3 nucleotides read TGTGCCAGCGCAGGGGGCAGCGAAAAACTGTTTTTT.

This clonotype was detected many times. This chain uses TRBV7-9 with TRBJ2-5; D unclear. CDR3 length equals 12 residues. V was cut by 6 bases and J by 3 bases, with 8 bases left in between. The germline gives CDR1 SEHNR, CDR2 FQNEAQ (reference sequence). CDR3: CASSPAEETQYF. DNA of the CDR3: TGTGCCAGCAGTCCGGCGGAAGAGACCCAGTACTTC. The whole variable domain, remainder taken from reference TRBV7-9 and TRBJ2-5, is DTGVSQNPRHKITKRGQNVTFRCDPISEHNRLYWYRQTLGQGPEFLTYFQNEAQLEKSRLLSDRFSAERPKGSFSTLEIQRTEQGDSAMYLCASSPAEETQYFGPGTRLLVL.

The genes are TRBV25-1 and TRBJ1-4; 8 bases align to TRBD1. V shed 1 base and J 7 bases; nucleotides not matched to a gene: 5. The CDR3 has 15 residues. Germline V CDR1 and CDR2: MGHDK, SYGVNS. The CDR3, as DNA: TGTGCCAGCAGTGAATTCGGGACAGGCTCTGAAAAACTGTTTTTT. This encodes CASSEFGTGSEKLFF.

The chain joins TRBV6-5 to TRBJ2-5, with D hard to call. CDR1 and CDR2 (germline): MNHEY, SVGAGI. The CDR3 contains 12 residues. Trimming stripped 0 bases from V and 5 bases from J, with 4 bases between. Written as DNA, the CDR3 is TGTGCCAGCAGTTACTCCTATGAGACCCAGTACTTC. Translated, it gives CASSYSYETQYF.

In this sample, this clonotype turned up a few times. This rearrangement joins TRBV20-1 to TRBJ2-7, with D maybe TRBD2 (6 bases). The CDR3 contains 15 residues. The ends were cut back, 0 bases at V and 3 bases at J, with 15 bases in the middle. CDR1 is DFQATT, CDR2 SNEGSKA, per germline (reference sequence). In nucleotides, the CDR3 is TGCAGTGCTAGAGATGCAGGGACTGGACGCTACGAGCAGTACTTC. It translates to CSARDAGTGRYEQYF.

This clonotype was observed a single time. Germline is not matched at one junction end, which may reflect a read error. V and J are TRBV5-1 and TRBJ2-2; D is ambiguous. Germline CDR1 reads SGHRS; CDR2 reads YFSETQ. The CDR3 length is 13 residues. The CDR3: CAGSTDETGELFF. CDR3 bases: TGTGCCGGCAGCACCGACGAAACCGGGGAGCTGTTTTTT.

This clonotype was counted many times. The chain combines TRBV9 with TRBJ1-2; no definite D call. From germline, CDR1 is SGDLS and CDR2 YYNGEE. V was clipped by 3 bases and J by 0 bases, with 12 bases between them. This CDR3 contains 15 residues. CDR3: CASSAVGTSNYGYTF. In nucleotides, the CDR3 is TGTGCCAGCAGCGCCGTGGGCACTTCTAACTATGGCTACACCTTC.

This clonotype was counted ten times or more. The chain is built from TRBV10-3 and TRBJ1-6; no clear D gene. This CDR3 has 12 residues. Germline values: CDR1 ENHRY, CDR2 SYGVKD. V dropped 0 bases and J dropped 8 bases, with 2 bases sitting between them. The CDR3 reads CAISESDSPLHF. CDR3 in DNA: TGTGCCATCAGTGAGTCCGATTCACCCCTCCACTTT.

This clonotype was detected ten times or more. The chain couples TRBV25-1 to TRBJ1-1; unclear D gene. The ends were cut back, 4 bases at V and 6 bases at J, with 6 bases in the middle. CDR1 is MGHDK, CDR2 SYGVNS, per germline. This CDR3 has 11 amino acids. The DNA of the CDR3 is TGTGCCAGCAGTGGGCCCGCTGAAGCTTTCTTT. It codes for CASSGPAEAFF. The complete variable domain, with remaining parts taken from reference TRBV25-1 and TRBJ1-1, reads EADIYQTPRYLVIGTGKKITLECSQTMGHDKMYWYQQDPGMELHLIHYSYGVNSTEKGDLSSESTVSRIRTEHFPLTLESARPSHTSQYLCASSGPAEAFFGQGTRLTVV.

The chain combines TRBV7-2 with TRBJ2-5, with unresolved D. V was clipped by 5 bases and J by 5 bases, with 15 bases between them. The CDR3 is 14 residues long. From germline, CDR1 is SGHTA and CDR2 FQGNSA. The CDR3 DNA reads TGTGCCAGCAGCCGACGGTCTTGGGCGGAGACCCAGTACTTC. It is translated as CASSRRSWAETQYF.

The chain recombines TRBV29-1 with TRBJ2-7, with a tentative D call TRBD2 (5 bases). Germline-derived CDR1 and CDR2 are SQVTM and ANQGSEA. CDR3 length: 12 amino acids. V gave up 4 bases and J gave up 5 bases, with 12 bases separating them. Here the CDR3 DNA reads TGCAGCGTTGCGGCTAGCTGGGACGAGCAGTACTTC. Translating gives CSVAASWDEQYF.

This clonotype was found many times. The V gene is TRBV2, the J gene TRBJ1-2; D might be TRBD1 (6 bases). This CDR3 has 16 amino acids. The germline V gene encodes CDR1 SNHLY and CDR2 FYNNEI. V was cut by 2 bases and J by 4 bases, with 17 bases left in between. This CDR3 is CASSETGQLGGYGYTF. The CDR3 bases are TGTGCCAGCAGTGAAACGGGACAACTAGGCGGCTATGGCTACACCTTC.

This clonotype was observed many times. CDR3 nucleotide sequence: TGCAGCGCTGCCGGGACGGCGAACACCGGGGAGCTGTTTTTT. Protein: CSAAGTANTGELFF. The chain joins TRBV29-1 to TRBJ2-2; possibly TRBD1 or TRBD2 for D (5 bases each). This CDR3 contains 14 residues. Germline loops: CDR1 SQVTM, CDR2 ANQGSEA. Trimming removed 7 bases from V and 0 bases from J, with 12 bases in between.

The CDR3 protein is CASTLSGGAFEQYF. For the CDR3, the DNA is TGTGCCAGCACCCTTAGTGGGGGGGCGTTCGAGCAGTACTTC. The chain recombines TRBV7-8 with TRBJ2-7; maybe TRBD2 (7 bases). Trimming took off 7 bases at V and 6 bases at J, with 19 bases between the two ends. This CDR3 has 14 residues. Per germline, CDR1 SGHVS and CDR2 FQNEAQ.